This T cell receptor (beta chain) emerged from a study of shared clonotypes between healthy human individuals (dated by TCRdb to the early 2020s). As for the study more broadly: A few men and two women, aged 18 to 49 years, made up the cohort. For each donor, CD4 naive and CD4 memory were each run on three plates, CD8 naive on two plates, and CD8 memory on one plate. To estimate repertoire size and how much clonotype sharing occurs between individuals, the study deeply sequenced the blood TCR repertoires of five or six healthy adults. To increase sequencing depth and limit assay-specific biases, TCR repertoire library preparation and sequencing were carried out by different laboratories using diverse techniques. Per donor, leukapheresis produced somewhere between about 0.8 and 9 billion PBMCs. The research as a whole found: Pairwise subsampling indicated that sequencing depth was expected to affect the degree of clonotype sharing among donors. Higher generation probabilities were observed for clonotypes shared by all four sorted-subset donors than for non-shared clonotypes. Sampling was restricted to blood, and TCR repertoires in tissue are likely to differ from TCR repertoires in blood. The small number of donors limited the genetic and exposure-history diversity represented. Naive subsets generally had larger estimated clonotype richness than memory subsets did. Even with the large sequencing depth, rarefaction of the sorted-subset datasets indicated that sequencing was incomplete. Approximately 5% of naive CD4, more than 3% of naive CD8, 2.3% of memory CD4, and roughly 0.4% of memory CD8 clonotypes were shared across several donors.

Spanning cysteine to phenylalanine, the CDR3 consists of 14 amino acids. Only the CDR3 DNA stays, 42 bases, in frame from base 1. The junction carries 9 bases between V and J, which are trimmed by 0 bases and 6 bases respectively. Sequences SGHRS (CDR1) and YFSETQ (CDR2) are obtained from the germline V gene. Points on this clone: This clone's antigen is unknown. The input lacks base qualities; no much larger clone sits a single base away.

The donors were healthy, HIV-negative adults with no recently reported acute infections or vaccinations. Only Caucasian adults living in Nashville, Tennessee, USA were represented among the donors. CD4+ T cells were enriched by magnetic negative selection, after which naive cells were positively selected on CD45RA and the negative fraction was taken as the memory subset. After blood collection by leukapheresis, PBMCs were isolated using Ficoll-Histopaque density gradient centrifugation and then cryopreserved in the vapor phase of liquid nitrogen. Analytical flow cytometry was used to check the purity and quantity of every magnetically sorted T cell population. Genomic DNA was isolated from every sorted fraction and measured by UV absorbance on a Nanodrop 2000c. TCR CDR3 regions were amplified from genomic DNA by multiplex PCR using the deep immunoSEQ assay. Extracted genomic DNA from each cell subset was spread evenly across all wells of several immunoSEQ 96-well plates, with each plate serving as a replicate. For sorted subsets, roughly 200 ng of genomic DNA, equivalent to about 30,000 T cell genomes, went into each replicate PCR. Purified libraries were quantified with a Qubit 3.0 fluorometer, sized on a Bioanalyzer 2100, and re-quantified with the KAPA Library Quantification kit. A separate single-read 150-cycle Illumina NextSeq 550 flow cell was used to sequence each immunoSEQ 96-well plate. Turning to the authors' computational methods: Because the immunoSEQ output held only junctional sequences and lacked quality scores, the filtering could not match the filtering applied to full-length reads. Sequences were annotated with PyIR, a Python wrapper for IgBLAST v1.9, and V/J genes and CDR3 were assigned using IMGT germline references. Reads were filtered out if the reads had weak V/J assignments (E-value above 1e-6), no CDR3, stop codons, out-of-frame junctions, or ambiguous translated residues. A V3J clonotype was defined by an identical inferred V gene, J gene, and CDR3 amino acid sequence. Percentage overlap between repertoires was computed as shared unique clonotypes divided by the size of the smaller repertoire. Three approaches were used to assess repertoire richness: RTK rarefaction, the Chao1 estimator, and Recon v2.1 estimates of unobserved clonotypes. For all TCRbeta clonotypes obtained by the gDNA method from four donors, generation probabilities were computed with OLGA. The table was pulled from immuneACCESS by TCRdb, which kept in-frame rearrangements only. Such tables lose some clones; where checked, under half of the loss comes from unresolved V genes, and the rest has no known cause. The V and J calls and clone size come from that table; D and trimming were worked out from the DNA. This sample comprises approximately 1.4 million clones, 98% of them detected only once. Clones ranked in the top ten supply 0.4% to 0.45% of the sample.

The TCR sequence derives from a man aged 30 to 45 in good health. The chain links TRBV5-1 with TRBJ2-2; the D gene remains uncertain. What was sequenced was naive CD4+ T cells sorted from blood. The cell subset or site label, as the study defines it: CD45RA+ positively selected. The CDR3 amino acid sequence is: CASSLESVPGELFF. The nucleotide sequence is TGCGCCAGCAGCTTGGAGTCAGTCCCCGGGGAGCTGTTTTTT.